This is a list of T cell receptor beta chains from one sample in a study of blood T cell repertoires in COVID-19. Using immunoSEQ multiplex PCR, the repertoire was profiled, and TCRdb retains in-frame clones only, with some absent. The top ten clones hold about 6% of a sample with about 320,000 clones, 89% of them seen once. Sequencing was performed on peripheral blood. These receptors were taken from a man between 18 and 35 years old who had recovered from COVID-19. CDR3s include the opening cysteine and the closing phenylalanine or tryptophan. A D gene is named only where the DNA matches it firmly. Not all rows give a size; the values are once, few, many and, for expanded clones, a class.

DNA: TGTGCCAGCAGAGGGACAGACTACGAGCAGTACTTC
CDR3: CASRGTDYEQYF
V: TRBV2
size: NA
D: TRBD1
J: TRBJ2-7

DNA: TGCGCCAGCAGCCAAGGAATATTGGGACTAGCGGGGGGGCTTCTTAATGAGCAGTTCTTC
CDR3: CASSQGILGLAGGLLNEQFF
V: TRBV4-3
size: NA
D: TRBD2
J: TRBJ2-1

DNA: TGTGCCAGTAGGAACGAAGGACAGGGACATGCTTTCTTT
CDR3: CASRNEGQGHAFF
V: TRBV19
size: NA
D: TRBD1
J: TRBJ1-1

DNA: TGTGCCAGTAGCCCTGAGGCGAACACCGGGGAGCTGTTTTTT
CDR3: CASSPEANTGELFF
V: TRBV19
size: once
D: NA
J: TRBJ2-2

DNA: TGTGCCAGCAGTTCGGACAGATCCTACGAGCAGTACTTC
CDR3: CASSSDRSYEQYF
V: TRBV27
size: NA
D: NA
J: TRBJ2-7

DNA: TGTGCCAGCAGCTTAGGCAGAGGACAGGGGATATGGGACGAGCAGTACTTC
CDR3: CASSLGRGQGIWDEQYF
V: TRBV11-2
size: once
D: TRBD1
J: TRBJ2-7

DNA: TGTGCCAGCAGTTACGGCAGGGCGACTGAAGCTTTCTTT
CDR3: CASSYGRATEAFF
V: TRBV6-5
size: NA
D: NA
J: TRBJ1-1

DNA: TGTGCCAGCACTGACAGGGTTGGGGGGGATACGCAGTATTTT
CDR3: CASTDRVGGDTQYF
V: TRBV6-6
size: NA
D: NA
J: TRBJ2-3

DNA: TGCGCCAGCAGTGTAGGGACTAGCGTTTTC
CDR3: CASSVGTSVF
V: TRBV10-1
size: NA
D: TRBD2
J: TRBJ2-7

DNA: TGTGCCAGTAGTTACGACAGAAATAGCAATCAGCCCCAGCATTTT
CDR3: CASSYDRNSNQPQHF
V: TRBV19
size: NA
D: NA
J: TRBJ1-5

DNA: TGTGCCAGCAGTTCCCCAGGACAGGGGTGGAAGACCCAGTACTTC
CDR3: CASSSPGQGWKTQYF
V: TRBV27
size: NA
D: TRBD1
J: TRBJ2-5

DNA: TGTGCCAGCTCACCAGGAGCCAGTCCCGATTCACCCCTCCACTTT
CDR3: CASSPGASPDSPLHF
V: TRBV18
size: NA
D: NA
J: TRBJ1-6

DNA: TGTGCCAGCAGCCCCCGGACAGGGACTGGAAACACCATATATTTT
CDR3: CASSPRTGTGNTIYF
V: TRBV3-1/TRBV3-2
size: NA
D: TRBD1
J: TRBJ1-3

DNA: TGTGCCAGCAGCGTCGGACAGATTAGCACAGATACGCAGTATTTT
CDR3: CASSVGQISTDTQYF
V: TRBV9
size: NA
D: NA
J: TRBJ2-3

DNA: TGTGCCAGCTCACCGTCCCGGGACAGGGTTGGCACTGAAGCTTTCTTT
CDR3: CASSPSRDRVGTEAFF
V: TRBV18
size: NA
D: TRBD1
J: TRBJ1-1

DNA: TGTGCCAGCAGGACAGGGAGTACTAATGAAAAACTGTTTTTT
CDR3: CASRTGSTNEKLFF
V: TRBV27
size: NA
D: TRBD1
J: TRBJ1-4

DNA: TGTGCCAGCAGCCAAGGGGGCCGGATCTATGGCTACACCTTC
CDR3: CASSQGGRIYGYTF
V: TRBV3-1/TRBV3-2
size: NA
D: NA
J: TRBJ1-2

DNA: TGCGCCAGCAAGCCCGGGGGGAGGGCAACTAATGAAAAACTGTTTTTT
CDR3: CASKPGGRATNEKLFF
V: TRBV5-1
size: NA
D: NA
J: TRBJ1-4

DNA: TGTGCCAGCACCCAACCCGGGGAAAAACTGTTTTTT
CDR3: CASTQPGEKLFF
V: TRBV12-3/TRBV12-4
size: NA
D: NA
J: TRBJ1-4

DNA: TGTGCCAGCAGTGATGGCGGGAGTGCCACAGATACGCAGTATTTT
CDR3: CASSDGGSATDTQYF
V: TRBV6-4
size: NA
D: TRBD2
J: TRBJ2-3

DNA: TGTGCCAGCAGCGCCTCCGGGACTAGTTACAATGAGCAGTTCTTC
CDR3: CASSASGTSYNEQFF
V: TRBV7-8
size: NA
D: TRBD2
J: TRBJ2-1

DNA: TGCGCCAGCAGCCAAGCACAGGGAGGGACTAATGAAAAACTGTTTTTT
CDR3: CASSQAQGGTNEKLFF
V: TRBV4-3
size: NA
D: NA
J: TRBJ1-4

DNA: TGTGCCAGCAGTGGGCTAGCCGGACAGGGGGCTCGAGGCTATGGCTACACCTTC
CDR3: CASSGLAGQGARGYGYTF
V: TRBV6-1
size: NA
D: TRBD1
J: TRBJ1-2

DNA: TGTGCCACTTCCCAGGTTAGCAATCAGCCCCAGCATTTT
CDR3: CATSQVSNQPQHF
V: TRBV15
size: NA
D: NA
J: TRBJ1-5

DNA: TGTGCCAGCAGTGACGGGACTAGCGGCTCCTACGAGCAGTACTTC
CDR3: CASSDGTSGSYEQYF
V: TRBV6-2/TRBV6-3
size: NA
D: TRBD2
J: TRBJ2-7

DNA: TGTGCCAGCAGCTCCCTGAACAGGGAAACAAGCTATGGCTACACCTTC
CDR3: CASSSLNRETSYGYTF
V: TRBV7-9
size: NA
D: NA
J: TRBJ1-2

DNA: TGTGCCTCCGGGACTAGTTTGGCGGATACGCAGTATTTT
CDR3: CASGTSLADTQYF
V: TRBV6-5
size: NA
D: TRBD2
J: TRBJ2-3

DNA: TGTGCCAGCAGCTCTATACTCGGGGTAGCGGGAAGTACGGATACGCAGTATTTT
CDR3: CASSSILGVAGSTDTQYF
V: TRBV7-9
size: once
D: TRBD2
J: TRBJ2-3

DNA: TGCGCCAGCAGCTTGAGTGGCATCCGTGGAGATACGCAGTATTTT
CDR3: CASSLSGIRGDTQYF
V: TRBV5-1
size: NA
D: NA
J: TRBJ2-3

DNA: TGTGCCAGCAGGTCGACTAGCGGGAAAACCTACAATGAGCAGTTCTTC
CDR3: CASRSTSGKTYNEQFF
V: TRBV2
size: NA
D: TRBD2
J: TRBJ2-1

DNA: TGCGCCAGCAGCCATGGGACTACCCCAGATACGCAGTATTTT
CDR3: CASSHGTTPDTQYF
V: TRBV5-1
size: NA
D: TRBD2
J: TRBJ2-3

DNA: TGTGCCAGCTCACCAGGTACAGGGGGGAACACTGAAGCTTTCTTT
CDR3: CASSPGTGGNTEAFF
V: TRBV18
size: NA
D: TRBD1
J: TRBJ1-1

DNA: TGTGCCAGTAGTATAGTTGGACAGGGATTGAACACTGAAGCTTTCTTT
CDR3: CASSIVGQGLNTEAFF
V: TRBV19
size: NA
D: TRBD1
J: TRBJ1-1

DNA: TGTGCCAGCAGCCCCGACGGGATATACGAGCAGTACTTC
CDR3: CASSPDGIYEQYF
V: TRBV7-2
size: NA
D: NA
J: TRBJ2-7

DNA: TGTGCCAGCAGTGACCCCAGGGAGGGTGAAAAACTGTTTTTT
CDR3: CASSDPREGEKLFF
V: TRBV25-1
size: once
D: NA
J: TRBJ1-4

DNA: TGCGCCAGCAGCCAAAGTCAGGCAGGGGGAAACACCATATATTTT
CDR3: CASSQSQAGGNTIYF
V: TRBV4-3
size: once
D: NA
J: TRBJ1-3

DNA: TGTGCCAGCAGCCCCGGGGTCCTTATGAACACTGAAGCTTTCTTT
CDR3: CASSPGVLMNTEAFF
V: TRBV6-5
size: NA
D: NA
J: TRBJ1-1

DNA: TGTGCCAGCAGTTTATCGGGCCGTTCTGGAAACACCATATATTTT
CDR3: CASSLSGRSGNTIYF
V: TRBV27
size: NA
D: NA
J: TRBJ1-3

DNA: TGTGCCAGCAGCCAAAGTCAGGGTCCGAACACCGGGGAGCTGTTTTTT
CDR3: CASSQSQGPNTGELFF
V: TRBV3-1/TRBV3-2
size: once
D: NA
J: TRBJ2-2

DNA: TGCGCCAGCAGCCAAGATCACGGAGTATATGGCTACACCTTC
CDR3: CASSQDHGVYGYTF
V: TRBV4-1
size: NA
D: NA
J: TRBJ1-2

DNA: TGTGCCAGCGGCTCGATAAATATTAATAGCAATCAGCCCCAGCATTTT
CDR3: CASGSININSNQPQHF
V: TRBV6-6
size: once
D: NA
J: TRBJ1-5

DNA: TGTGCCAGCAGCTCCCTCCAGGGTTACGAGCAGTACTTC
CDR3: CASSSLQGYEQYF
V: TRBV7-2
size: NA
D: NA
J: TRBJ2-7